This T cell receptor (beta chain) was sequenced for a study of cytomegalovirus exposure and HLA in healthy donors. Looking at the study overall: Both the roughly 120 validation repertoires and the 550 to 750 first-cohort repertoires used the same platform, as reported by a later analysis.

Germline-derived CDR1 and CDR2 are SGHRS and YFSETQ. Trimming cost V 2 bases and J 1 base, with 9 bases left between them. This CDR3 is built from 14 residues. To note about this clone: Its specificity is not known.

General study results and limits: There were a few CMV-associated chains whose specificity for CMV antigens was confirmed in vitro. Most TCR sequences were seen very rarely across donors, but some public TCRs occurred in many. Both high specificity and high sensitivity reportedly marked the classifier's diagnosis of cytomegalovirus status.

Sequenced by immunoSEQ multiplex PCR; TCRdb stores in-frame clones only, minus some. The table records about 110,000 clones, 90% to 97% of them present only once. Sequenced sample: PBMCs. V gene TRBV5-1 combines with J gene TRBJ1-2, with D possibly matching TRBD1 (6 bases). This sequence originates from a woman younger than 35 in good health and CMV-seronegative. CDR3 sequence reads: CASSLQGRNYGYTF. The CDR3 DNA is TGCGCCAGCAGCTTACAGGGACGTAACTATGGCTACACCTTC.